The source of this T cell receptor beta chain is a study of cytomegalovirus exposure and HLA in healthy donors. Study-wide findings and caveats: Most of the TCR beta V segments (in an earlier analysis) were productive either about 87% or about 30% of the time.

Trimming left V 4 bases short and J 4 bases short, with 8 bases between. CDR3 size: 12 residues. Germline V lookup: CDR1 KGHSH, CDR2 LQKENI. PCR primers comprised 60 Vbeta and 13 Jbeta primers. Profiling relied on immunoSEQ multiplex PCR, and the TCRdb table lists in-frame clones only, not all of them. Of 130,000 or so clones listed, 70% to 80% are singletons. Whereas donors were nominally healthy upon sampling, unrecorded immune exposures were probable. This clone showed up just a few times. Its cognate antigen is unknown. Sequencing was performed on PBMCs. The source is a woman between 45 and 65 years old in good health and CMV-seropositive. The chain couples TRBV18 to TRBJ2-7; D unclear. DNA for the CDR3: TGTGCCAGCTCACTGGGCTCTTACGAGCAGTACTTC. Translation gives CASSLGSYEQYF.